Listed below are T cell receptor beta chains from one sample, sequenced in a study of shared clonotypes between healthy human individuals. Sequencing was performed with immunoSEQ multiplex PCR; in TCRdb, only in-frame clones are kept and a portion is missing. The repertoire holds fewer than 1.6 million clones, with approximately 98.5% as singletons. The sequenced sample was naive CD4+ T cells sorted from blood. Receptors were obtained from a man in his thirties or forties in good health. The CDR3 runs from the conserved cysteine through the conserved F or W. Each record gives: V gene, D gene, J gene, clone size, CDR3 DNA, CDR3 protein. A D gene is named only where the DNA matches it firmly. Rows may omit the clone size; those that give it use once, few, many or a size class.

V: TRBV27
D: TRBD2
J: TRBJ2-7
size: -
DNA: TGTGCCAGCATCCCCGGGGGGGGGAGTGGCGAGCAGTACTTC
CDR3: CASIPGGGSGEQYF

V: TRBV7-2
D: -
J: TRBJ2-7
size: -
DNA: TGTGCCAGCAGCCAGCCCTACGAGCAGTACTTC
CDR3: CASSQPYEQYF

V: TRBV4-3
D: TRBD2
J: TRBJ2-1
size: -
DNA: TGCGCCAGCAGCCAAGGAGCGGGGATCTCCTACAATGAGCAGTTCTTC
CDR3: CASSQGAGISYNEQFF

V: TRBV6-1
D: TRBD1
J: TRBJ1-1
size: -
DNA: TGTGCCAGCAGGCGACCCGGGACAGCTAACACTGAAGCTTTCTTT
CDR3: CASRRPGTANTEAFF

V: TRBV5-1
D: -
J: TRBJ2-2
size: -
DNA: TGCGCCAGCAGTCTCGGGCGGGTGAACACCGGGGAGCTGTTTTTT
CDR3: CASSLGRVNTGELFF

V: TRBV18
D: -
J: TRBJ1-1
size: -
DNA: TGTGCCAGCTCACCAAGTTCAGGTGGGGTAGCTTTCTTT
CDR3: CASSPSSGGVAFF

V: TRBV9
D: TRBD1
J: TRBJ2-2
size: -
DNA: TGTGCCAGCAGCGTAGAGGGGGCCCTCCCCAGCGGGGAGCTGTTTTTT
CDR3: CASSVEGALPSGELFF

V: TRBV9
D: -
J: TRBJ2-2
size: -
DNA: TGTGCCAGCAGCGTACAGGGTGCCAACGGGGAGCTGTTTTTT
CDR3: CASSVQGANGELFF

V: TRBV25-1
D: -
J: TRBJ2-2
size: -
DNA: TGTGCCACCGCGGGGCTGGGGGCCTGGAACACCGGGGAGCTGTTTTTT
CDR3: CATAGLGAWNTGELFF

V: TRBV11-2
D: -
J: TRBJ2-1
size: -
DNA: TGTGCCAGCAGCCCTAAAAGTGGCAGTTTCAATGAGCAGTTCTTC
CDR3: CASSPKSGSFNEQFF

V: TRBV10-2
D: -
J: TRBJ2-1
size: once
DNA: TGCGCCAGCACCCGTAACAATGAGCAGTTCTTC
CDR3: CASTRNNEQFF

V: TRBV28
D: -
J: TRBJ2-7
size: -
DNA: -
CDR3: CASSSSGQIYEQYF

V: TRBV6-5
D: TRBD2
J: TRBJ2-3
size: -
DNA: TGTGCCAGCACTTCTAGCGGGGGCACAGATACGCAGTATTTT
CDR3: CASTSSGGTDTQYF

V: TRBV21-1
D: -
J: TRBJ1-5
size: once
DNA: TGTGCCAGCAGCTCCCTTACAGGGTCCGATCAGCCCCAGCATTTT
CDR3: CASSSLTGSDQPQHF

V: TRBV5-1
D: -
J: TRBJ2-5
size: -
DNA: TGCGCCAGCAGCTTGGCCGGGCTCTACCAAGAGACCCAGTACTTC
CDR3: CASSLAGLYQETQYF

V: TRBV5-1
D: -
J: TRBJ2-3
size: -
DNA: TGCGCCACCGAGGAGGGGGCTAGCGGGAGCACAGATACGCAGTATTTT
CDR3: CATEEGASGSTDTQYF

V: TRBV29-1
D: -
J: TRBJ1-2
size: -
DNA: TGCAGCGTCCCTACGCATGGGGGGACTTATGGCTACACCTTC
CDR3: CSVPTHGGTYGYTF

V: TRBV11-2
D: -
J: TRBJ2-7
size: -
DNA: TGTGCCAGCAGCGCACTATCGAAGACCTACGAGCAGTACTTC
CDR3: CASSALSKTYEQYF

V: TRBV5-1
D: -
J: TRBJ2-3
size: -
DNA: TGCGCCAGCAGCTTGTCCAGCCCTAGCACAGATACGCAGTATTTT
CDR3: CASSLSSPSTDTQYF

V: TRBV7-6
D: TRBD1
J: TRBJ2-1
size: -
DNA: TGTGCCAGCAGCGCAAGGCCGGGACAGGAGGACAATGAGCAGTTCTTC
CDR3: CASSARPGQEDNEQFF

V: TRBV7-8
D: -
J: TRBJ2-5
size: -
DNA: TGTGCCAGCAGCTTAGTGGGTCCCAGCGCTGCAATTATGACCCAGTACTTC
CDR3: CASSLVGPSAAIMTQYF

V: TRBV28
D: -
J: TRBJ1-1
size: once
DNA: TGTGCCAGCAGTCTCCCGATTCAACAGGGTGTAGGCACTGAAGCTTTCTTT
CDR3: CASSLPIQQGVGTEAFF

V: TRBV19
D: -
J: TRBJ1-5
size: -
DNA: TGTGCCAGTAGTATAGTCGCGGGGGGGGATCAGCCCCAGCATTTT
CDR3: CASSIVAGGDQPQHF

V: TRBV29-1
D: -
J: TRBJ1-1
size: -
DNA: TGCAGCGCCGGACAGCCGGGCACTGAAGCTTTCTTT
CDR3: CSAGQPGTEAFF

V: TRBV5-1
D: -
J: TRBJ2-5
size: -
DNA: TGCGCCAGCAGCTTTACAGGGAGGGCAGAGACCCAGTACTTC
CDR3: CASSFTGRAETQYF

V: TRBV15
D: TRBD2
J: TRBJ2-1
size: -
DNA: TGTGCCACCAGCAGAGATGGACTAGTCGACAATGAGCAGTTCTTC
CDR3: CATSRDGLVDNEQFF

V: TRBV4-3
D: -
J: TRBJ2-5
size: -
DNA: TGCGCCAGCAGCCAAGTAATGGTCCTGGTTATCCGACAAGAGACCCAGTACTTC
CDR3: CASSQVMVLVIRQETQYF

V: TRBV18
D: TRBD1
J: TRBJ2-7
size: -
DNA: TGTGCCAGCTCACGACAGGGTGATTTCTACGAGCAGTACTTC
CDR3: CASSRQGDFYEQYF